This T cell receptor (beta chain) was sequenced during a study of OX40 agonist ivuxolimab in advanced cancers. Overall study context: Every 2 weeks, patients got intravenous ivuxolimab at one of six dose levels (0.01-10 mg/kg).

Autoimmune disease history or systemic immunosuppression led to patients being barred. Repertoires were generated with immunoSEQ multiplex PCR, while TCRdb's copy carries only in-frame clones and drops some. This table has nearly 85,000 clones, around 86% appearing once. CDR3 length: 15 amino acids. V gave up 0 bases and J gave up 5 bases, with 13 bases separating them. Germline CDR1 KGHSH, CDR2 LQKENI. This TCR was sampled from an adult with an advanced solid tumor such as melanoma, head and neck, liver or kidney cancer. The starting material was CD4+ or CD8+ T cells sorted from blood, obtained in a trial of the OX40 agonist ivuxolimab. This sequence joins TRBV18 and TRBJ1-1; D might be TRBD1 (5 bases). The CDR3 bases are TGTGCCAGCTCACCACCGGTAGGGGTTGGGACTGAAGCTTTCTTT. This gives the protein CASSPPVGVGTEAFF.